Below, 7 T cell receptor beta chains from the same sample are listed, as sequenced in a study of shared clonotypes between healthy human individuals. This table comes from immunoSEQ multiplex PCR, and its TCRdb copy is limited to in-frame clones, with some not included. The table records some 2 million clones, around 96% of them present only once. Terminally differentiated effector memory CD45RA+ cells were excluded from the naive CD8 cells, which were CD45RO-negative and positively selected for CCR7. The sequenced sample was naive CD8+ T cells sorted from blood. The receptor set was obtained from a man between 18 and 29 years old in good health.

Written as DNA, the CDR3 is TGTGCCAGCAGTTGGCCGGACAACACTGAAGCTTTCTTT. This gives the protein CASSWPDNTEAFF. The chain joins TRBV6-5 to TRBJ1-1, with D unresolved. Trimming removed 4 bases from V and 2 bases from J, with 8 bases in between. Germline loops: CDR1 MNHEY, CDR2 SVGAGI. The CDR3 is 13 amino acids.

J is TRBJ2-5 and V is TRBV5-1; TRBD1 is a possible D gene (6 bases). The CDR3 is 15 residues long. Germline V CDR1 and CDR2: SGHRS, YFSETQ. Trimming shortened V by 0 bases and J by 4 bases, and 13 bases separated the two germline ends. The CDR3 nucleotides are TGCGCCAGCAGCTTGGTTACAGGGAGATTAGAGACCCAGTACTTC. Amino acids: CASSLVTGRLETQYF.

This chain links TRBV6-5 with TRBJ2-3; D is perhaps TRBD2 (6 bases). Trimming stripped 7 bases from V and 3 bases from J, with 14 bases between. This CDR3 has 14 amino acids. CDR1 is MNHEY and CDR2 is SVGAGI in the germline V gene. DNA for the CDR3: TGTGCCAGCACCCCTGGGAGGCGGACAGATACGCAGTATTTT. Translation gives CASTPGRRTDTQYF.

The gene calls are TRBV13 and TRBJ2-3; no reliable D call. CDR1 and CDR2 from the germline V gene are PRHDT and FYEKMQ (reference sequence). This CDR3 has 16 amino acids. V was pared by 5 bases and J by 0 bases, with 15 bases between. The CDR3 DNA follows: TGTGCCAGCAGCCCGACCTCTACAATGAGCACAGATACGCAGTATTTT. It yields the protein CASSPTSTMSTDTQYF.

V gene TRBV7-9 combines with J gene TRBJ1-2; 7 bases fit TRBD1. V shed 1 base, J shed 7 bases, and the junction held 3 bases outside the gene matches. Germline V CDR1 and CDR2: SEHNR, FQNEAQ (reference sequence). The CDR3 sequence is 13 residues long. The CDR3 protein is CASSLGDSGGYTF. The CDR3 nucleotides are TGTGCCAGCAGCTTAGGGGACAGTGGTGGCTACACCTTC.

About this clone: Germline is not matched at one junction end, which may reflect a read error. This chain connects TRBV7-6 to TRBJ2-5; D is possibly TRBD2 (6 bases). The CDR3 loop spans 13 amino acids. Germline V gene sequence: CDR1 SGHVS, CDR2 FNYEAQ. The CDR3 DNA sequence: TGTGCGAGCAGGGAGGAGAACCAAGAGACCCAGTACTTC. It encodes CASREENQETQYF.

This chain uses TRBV5-6 with TRBJ2-7; tentatively, D is TRBD1 (7 bases). This CDR3 has 14 amino acids. The germline V gene encodes CDR1 SGHDT and CDR2 YYEEEE. V lost 4 bases and J lost 2, with 13 bases in between. CDR3 protein: CASSHRGLTYEQYF. The CDR3 nucleotides read TGTGCCAGCAGCCACAGGGGACTGACCTACGAGCAGTACTTC. The variable domain in full, completed from reference TRBV5-6 and TRBJ2-7, reads DAGVTQSPTHLIKTRGQQVTLRCSPKSGHDTVSWYQQALGQGPQFIFQYYEEEERQRGNFPDRFSGHQFPNYSSELNVNALLLGDSALYLCASSHRGLTYEQYFGPGTRLTVT.